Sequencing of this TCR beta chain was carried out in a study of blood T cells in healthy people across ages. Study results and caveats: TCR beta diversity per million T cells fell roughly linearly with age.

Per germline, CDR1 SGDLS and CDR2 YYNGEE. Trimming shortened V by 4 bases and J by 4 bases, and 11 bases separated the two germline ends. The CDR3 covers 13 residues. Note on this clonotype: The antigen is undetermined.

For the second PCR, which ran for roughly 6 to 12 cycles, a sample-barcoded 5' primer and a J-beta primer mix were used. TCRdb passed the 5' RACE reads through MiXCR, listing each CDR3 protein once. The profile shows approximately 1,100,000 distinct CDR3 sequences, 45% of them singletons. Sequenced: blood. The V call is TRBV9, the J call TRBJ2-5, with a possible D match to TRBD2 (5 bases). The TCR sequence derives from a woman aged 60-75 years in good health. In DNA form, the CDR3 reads TGTGCCAGCAGCCTGGACTTTACAGAGACCCAGTACTTC. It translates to CASSLDFTETQYF.